There are a few counts of the clone carrying this T cell receptor beta chain. This sample is part of a study of regulatory T cells in long-lasting Graves disease. Library construction for TCR beta used iRepertoire HTBI primers and Arm-PCR of CDR3 regions. TCRdb analysed the multiplex PCR reads with MiXCR anew, one entry per CDR3 protein. Seen here are under 300,000 distinct CDR3 sequences, 18% observed once, and the top ten hold 12% to 15%. Germline V gene sequence: CDR1 MNHNS, CDR2 SASEGT. This CDR3 region has 13 residues. Trimming cost V 7 bases and J 0 bases, with 10 bases left between them. Described time point: newly diagnosed GD, antithyroid drugs for less than 3 months. RNA from PBMCs was the source of the TCR library. This sample was shared with a second study, whose subject was T cells in Graves' hyperthyroidism and ophthalmopathy.

This specimen was peripheral blood mononuclear cells (PBMCs), taken at new diagnosis, from a patient treated with antithyroid drugs. The chain couples TRBV6-1 to TRBJ2-7, with D perhaps matching TRBD1 (5 bases). The clonotype comes from a woman in her 30s with Graves disease. As DNA, the CDR3 is TGTGCCAGCATAAGACAGAGCTCCTACGAGCAGTACTTC. Its translation is CASIRQSSYEQYF.